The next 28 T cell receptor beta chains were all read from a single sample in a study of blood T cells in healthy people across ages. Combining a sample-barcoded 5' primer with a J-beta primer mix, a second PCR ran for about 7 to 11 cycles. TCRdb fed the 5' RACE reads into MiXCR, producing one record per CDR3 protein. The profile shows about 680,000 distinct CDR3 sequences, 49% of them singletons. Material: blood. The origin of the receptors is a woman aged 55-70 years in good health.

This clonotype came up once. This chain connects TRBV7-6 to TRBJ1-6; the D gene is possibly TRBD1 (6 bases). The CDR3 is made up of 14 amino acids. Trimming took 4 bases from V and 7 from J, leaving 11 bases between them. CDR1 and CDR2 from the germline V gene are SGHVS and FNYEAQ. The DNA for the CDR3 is TGTGCCAGCAGCTCAGGGGTGGACAATTCACCCCTCCACTTT. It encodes CASSSGVDNSPLHF.

The CDR3 DNA follows: TGTGCCTGGAGTGTGGCCAGCTGGCGGGAGGACCAAGAGACCCAGTACTTC. This encodes CAWSVASWREDQETQYF. The chain carries TRBV30 and TRBJ2-5, with TRBD2 matching 8 bases. Trimming took 0 bases from V and 0 from J; bases not matched to a gene: 9. Looked up from germline, CDR1 is GTSNPN and CDR2 is SVGIG (reference sequence). CDR3 length: 17 residues. Looking up the rest from reference TRBV30 and TRBJ2-5 gives the full variable domain: SQTIHQWPATLVQPVGSPLSLECTVEGTSNPNLYWYRQAAGRGLQLLFYSVGIGQISSEVPQNLSASRPQDRQFILSSKKLLLSDSGFYLCAWSVASWREDQETQYFGPGTRLLVL.

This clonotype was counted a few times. The DNA of the CDR3 is TGTGCCAGCAGCTTAAGGAGGCTAGCGGGAGTTTGGACAGATACGCAGTATTTT. Protein product: CASSLRRLAGVWTDTQYF. The V and J genes are TRBV7-3 and TRBJ2-3; 10 bases map to TRBD2. CDR3 length: 18 amino acids. The V and J ends lost 1 base and 3 bases, in that order; junction bases with no gene match: 10. Germline V CDR1 and CDR2: SGHTA, FQGTGA.

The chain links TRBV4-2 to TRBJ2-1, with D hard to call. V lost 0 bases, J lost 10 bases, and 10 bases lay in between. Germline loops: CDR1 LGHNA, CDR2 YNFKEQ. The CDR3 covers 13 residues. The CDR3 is CASSQETGREQFF. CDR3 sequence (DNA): TGTGCCAGCAGCCAAGAAACGGGCAGGGAGCAGTTCTTC.

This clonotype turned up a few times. The CDR3 protein is CASSLGLASNQPQHF. Written as DNA, the CDR3 is TGTGCCAGCAGCTTAGGGTTGGCTAGCAATCAGCCCCAGCATTTT. The rearrangement uses TRBV7-2 and TRBJ1-5; D is uncertain. Germline V gene lookup returns CDR1 SGHTA and CDR2 FQGNSA. V was trimmed by 1 base and J by 0 bases, leaving 7 bases between them. The CDR3 loop spans 15 amino acids.

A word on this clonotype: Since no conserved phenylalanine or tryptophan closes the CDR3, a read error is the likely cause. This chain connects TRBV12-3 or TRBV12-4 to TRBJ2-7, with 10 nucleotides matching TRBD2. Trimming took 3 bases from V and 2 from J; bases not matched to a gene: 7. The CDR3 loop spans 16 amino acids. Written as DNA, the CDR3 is TGTGCCAGCAGTTTTTCCCCGGGACTAGCGACCTACGAGCAGTACCTC. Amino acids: CASSFSPGLATYEQYL.

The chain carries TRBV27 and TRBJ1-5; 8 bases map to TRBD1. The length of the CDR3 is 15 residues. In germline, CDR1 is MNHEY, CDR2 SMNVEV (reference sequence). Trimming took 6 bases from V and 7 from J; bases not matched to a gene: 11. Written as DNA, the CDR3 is TGTGCCAGCAGCCCCGGGACAGGACGTTTCCAGCCCCAGCATTTT. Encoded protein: CASSPGTGRFQPQHF.

CDR3 bases: TGTGCCAGCAGAAGGGACAGGGGGCTCCATGAGCAGTTCTTC. Translating gives CASRRDRGLHEQFF. V is TRBV6-5 and J is TRBJ2-1; 12 bases align to TRBD1. This CDR3 is built from 14 residues. CDR1 is MNHEY and CDR2 is SVGAGI in the germline V gene. V shed 6 bases and J 8 bases; nucleotides not matched to a gene: 5.

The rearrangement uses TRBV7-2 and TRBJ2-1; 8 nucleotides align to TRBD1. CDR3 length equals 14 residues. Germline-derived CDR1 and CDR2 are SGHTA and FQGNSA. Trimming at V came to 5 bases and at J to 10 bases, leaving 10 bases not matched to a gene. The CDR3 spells CASSQSLDRDEQFF. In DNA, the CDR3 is TGTGCCAGCAGCCAATCCTTGGACAGGGACGAGCAGTTCTTC.

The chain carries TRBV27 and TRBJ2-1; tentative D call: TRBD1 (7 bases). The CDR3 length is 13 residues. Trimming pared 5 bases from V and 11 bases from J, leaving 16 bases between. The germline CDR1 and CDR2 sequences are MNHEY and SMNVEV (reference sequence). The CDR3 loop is CASSTNQGGKQFF. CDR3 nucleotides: TGTGCCAGCAGTACGAATCAGGGGGGAAAGCAGTTCTTC.

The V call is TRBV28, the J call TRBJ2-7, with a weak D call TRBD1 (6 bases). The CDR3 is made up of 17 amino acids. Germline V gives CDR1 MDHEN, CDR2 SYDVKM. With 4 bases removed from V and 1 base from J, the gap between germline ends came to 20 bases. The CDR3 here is CASSSLGGGGLSYEQYF. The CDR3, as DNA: TGTGCCAGCAGTTCCTTAGGGGGTGGCGGGCTTTCCTACGAGCAGTACTTC.

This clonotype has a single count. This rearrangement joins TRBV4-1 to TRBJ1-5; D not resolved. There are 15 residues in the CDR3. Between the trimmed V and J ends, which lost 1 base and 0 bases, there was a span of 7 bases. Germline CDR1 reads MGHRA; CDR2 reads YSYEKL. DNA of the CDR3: TGCGCCAGCAGCCAAGTACGGGATAGCAATCAGCCCCAGCATTTT. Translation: CASSQVRDSNQPQHF.

CDR3: CASSPSGTTSSYEQYF. The CDR3 nucleotides are TGTGCCAGCAGTCCTTCCGGGACAACTTCTTCCTACGAGCAGTACTTC. The chain links TRBV25-1 to TRBJ2-7; a weak D match, TRBD1 (6 bases). The CDR3 is 16 amino acids. V was trimmed by 5 bases and J by 1 base, leaving 18 bases between them. The germline CDR1 and CDR2 sequences are MGHDK and SYGVNS.

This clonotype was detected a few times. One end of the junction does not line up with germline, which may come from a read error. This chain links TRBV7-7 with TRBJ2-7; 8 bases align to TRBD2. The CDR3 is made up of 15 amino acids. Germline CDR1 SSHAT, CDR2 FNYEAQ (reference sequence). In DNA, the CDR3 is TGTGCTAGCAGCTTACGGAGCGGGAGTACCTACGAGCAGTACTTC. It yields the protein CASSLRSGSTYEQYF.

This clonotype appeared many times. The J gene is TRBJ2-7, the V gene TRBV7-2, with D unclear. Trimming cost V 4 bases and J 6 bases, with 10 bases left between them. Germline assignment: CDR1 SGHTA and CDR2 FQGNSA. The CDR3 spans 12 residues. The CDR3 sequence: CASSSYGREQYF. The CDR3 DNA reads TGTGCCAGCAGCTCATACGGGCGCGAGCAGTACTTC.

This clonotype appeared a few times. The CDR3 DNA reads TGTGCCAGCAGCTTTCTAGTATCCTACAATGAGCAGTTCTTC. It encodes CASSFLVSYNEQFF. This chain connects TRBV7-8 to TRBJ2-1; the D is unclear. The CDR3 is made up of 14 amino acids. Germline assignment: CDR1 SGHVS and CDR2 FQNEAQ. V lost 3 bases to trimming and J lost 1 base, with 7 bases between them.

The chain's CDR3 is CAWSLGTNNYGYTF. DNA of the CDR3: TGTGCCTGGAGTTTAGGCACAAACAACTATGGCTACACCTTC. The chain employs TRBV30 and TRBJ1-2; D is ambiguous. The CDR3 runs 14 residues. Germline-derived CDR1 and CDR2 are GTSNPN and SVGIG (reference sequence). Trimming removed 2 bases at V and 2 bases at J, with 12 bases between.

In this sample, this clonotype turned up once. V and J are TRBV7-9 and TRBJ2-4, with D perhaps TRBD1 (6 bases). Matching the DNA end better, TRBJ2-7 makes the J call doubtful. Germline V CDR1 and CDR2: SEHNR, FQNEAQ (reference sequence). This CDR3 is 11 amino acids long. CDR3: CASSIQGEQYF. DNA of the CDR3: TGTGCCAGCAGCATACAGGGCGAGCAGTACTTC.

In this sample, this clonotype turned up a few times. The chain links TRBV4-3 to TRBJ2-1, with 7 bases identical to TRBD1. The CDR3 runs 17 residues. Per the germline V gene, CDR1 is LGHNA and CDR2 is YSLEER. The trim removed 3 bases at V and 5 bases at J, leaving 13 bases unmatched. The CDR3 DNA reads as TGCGCCAGCAGCCAGTCAAACAGGGGTGTAAGACACAATGAGCAGTTCTTC. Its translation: CASSQSNRGVRHNEQFF.

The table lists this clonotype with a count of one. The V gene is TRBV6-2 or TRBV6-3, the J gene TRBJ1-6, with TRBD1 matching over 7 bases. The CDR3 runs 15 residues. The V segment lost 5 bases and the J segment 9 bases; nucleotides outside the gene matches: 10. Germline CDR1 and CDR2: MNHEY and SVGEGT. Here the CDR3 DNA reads TGTGCCAGCAGTCCCATGGACAGGATTCGTTCACCCCTCCACTTT. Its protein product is CASSPMDRIRSPLHF.

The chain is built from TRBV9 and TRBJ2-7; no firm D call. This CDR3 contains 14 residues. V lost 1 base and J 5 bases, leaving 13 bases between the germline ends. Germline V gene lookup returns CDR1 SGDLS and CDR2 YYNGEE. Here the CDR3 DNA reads TGTGCCAGCAGCGTATCTGGCCTCAAAAACGAGCAGTACTTC. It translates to CASSVSGLKNEQYF. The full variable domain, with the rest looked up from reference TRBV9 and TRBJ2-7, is DSGVTQTPKHLITATGQRVTLRCSPRSGDLSVYWYQQSLDQGLQFLIQYYNGEERAKGNILERFSAQQFPDLHSELNLSSLELGDSALYFCASSVSGLKNEQYFGPGTRLTVT.

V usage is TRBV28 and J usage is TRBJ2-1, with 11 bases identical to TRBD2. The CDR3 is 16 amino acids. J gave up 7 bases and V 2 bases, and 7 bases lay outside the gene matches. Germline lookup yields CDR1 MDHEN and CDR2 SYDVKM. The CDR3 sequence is CASSLPQRTSGNEQFF. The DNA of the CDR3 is TGTGCCAGCAGTTTACCCCAACGGACTAGCGGGAATGAGCAGTTCTTC.

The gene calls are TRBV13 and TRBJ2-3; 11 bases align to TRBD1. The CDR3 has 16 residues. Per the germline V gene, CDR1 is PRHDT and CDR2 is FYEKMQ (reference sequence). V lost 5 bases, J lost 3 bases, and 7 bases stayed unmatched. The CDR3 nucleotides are TGTGCCAGCAGCCCCGGGACAGGGGGAGTGACAGATACGCAGTATTTT. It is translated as CASSPGTGGVTDTQYF.

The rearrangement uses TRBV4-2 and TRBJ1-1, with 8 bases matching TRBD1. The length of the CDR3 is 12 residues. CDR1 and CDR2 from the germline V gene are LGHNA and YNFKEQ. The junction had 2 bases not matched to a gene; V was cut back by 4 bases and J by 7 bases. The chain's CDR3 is CASSRQGNEAFF. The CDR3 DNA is TGTGCCAGCAGCCGACAGGGGAATGAAGCTTTCTTT.

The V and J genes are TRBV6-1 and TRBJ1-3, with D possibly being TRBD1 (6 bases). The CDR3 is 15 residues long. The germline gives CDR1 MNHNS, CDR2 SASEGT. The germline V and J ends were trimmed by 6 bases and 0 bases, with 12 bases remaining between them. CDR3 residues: CASSRRDNSGNTIYF. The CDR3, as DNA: TGTGCCAGCAGCCGCAGGGACAACTCTGGAAACACCATATATTTT.

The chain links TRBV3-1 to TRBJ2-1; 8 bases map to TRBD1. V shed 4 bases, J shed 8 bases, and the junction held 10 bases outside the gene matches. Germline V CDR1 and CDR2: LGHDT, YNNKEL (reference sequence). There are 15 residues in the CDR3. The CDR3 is CASSRARTGIDEQFF. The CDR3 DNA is TGTGCCAGCAGCCGGGCTAGGACAGGGATCGATGAGCAGTTCTTC.

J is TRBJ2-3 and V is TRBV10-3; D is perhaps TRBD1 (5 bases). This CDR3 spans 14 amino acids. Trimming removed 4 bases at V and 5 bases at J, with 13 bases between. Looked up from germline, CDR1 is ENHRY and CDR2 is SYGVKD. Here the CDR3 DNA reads TGTGCCATCAGTGGGGGCCAGCAGGGAGATACGCAGTATTTT. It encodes CAISGGQQGDTQYF.

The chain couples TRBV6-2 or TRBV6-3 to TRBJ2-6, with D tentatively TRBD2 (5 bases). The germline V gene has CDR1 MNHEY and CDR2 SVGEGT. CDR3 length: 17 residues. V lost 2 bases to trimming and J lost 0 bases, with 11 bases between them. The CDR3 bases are TGTGCCAGCAGTTACGGAGGTTTCAGCTCTGGGGCCAACGTCCTGACTTTC. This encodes CASSYGGFSSGANVLTF.